This T cell receptor (beta chain) emerged from a study of T cell responses to AZD1222 COVID-19 vaccine. Trimming stripped 1 base from V and 1 base from J, with 9 bases between. CDR1 is SGHRS, CDR2 YFSETQ, per germline. The CDR3 totals 15 residues. TCRdb's table, derived via immunoSEQ multiplex PCR, lists solely in-frame clones and lacks some. The profile covers approximately 84,000 clones, with 75% to 90% appearing a single time and about 28% taken by the ten largest. Overall study findings and caveats: Seropositivity was recorded at baseline in only 6 or 7 AZD1222 recipients.

Concerning this clone: Its antigen is unidentified.

Sequenced here: peripheral blood, sampled on day 0 of AZD1222 vaccination. The chain recombines TRBV5-1 with TRBJ1-5; tentatively, D is TRBD1 (5 bases). The source is an adult in good health. The CDR3 sequence is CASSLLGASNQPQHF. In DNA, the CDR3 is TGCGCCAGCAGCTTGTTAGGGGCCAGCAATCAGCCCCAGCATTTT. Drawing the rest from reference TRBV5-1 and TRBJ1-5, the complete variable domain is KAGVTQTPRYLIKTRGQQVTLSCSPISGHRSVSWYQQTPGQGLQFLFEYFSETQRNKGNFPGRFSGRQFSNSRSEMNVSTLELGDSALYLCASSLLGASNQPQHFGDGTRLSIL.